These T cell receptor beta chains were read from a single sample in a study of blood T cell repertoires in COVID-19. Method: immunoSEQ multiplex PCR; TCRdb's copy keeps in-frame clones and lacks some. Among under 300,000 clones listed, 70% to 90% were seen once. The sample taken for sequencing was peripheral blood. The source is a man aged 30-40 years who had recovered from COVID-19. The CDR3 runs from the conserved cysteine through the conserved F or W.

v_call,j_call,cdr3_aa
TRBV7-9,TRBJ1-2,CASSLGRVYGYTF
TRBV18,TRBJ1-3,CASSPGTGAGNTIYF
TRBV30,TRBJ1-2,CAWSKGHSNYGYTF
TRBV2,TRBJ2-5,CASNQLAGQETQYF
TRBV30,TRBJ2-2,CAWRLAGGQIGELFF
TRBV7-2,TRBJ2-1,CASSSRPWGGGINEQFF
TRBV5-4,TRBJ2-3,CASSLAVFGGTDTQYF
TRBV5-5,TRBJ2-5,CASSHPGKPGTQYF
TRBV7-9,TRBJ2-3,CASSFGSSGGLGTDTQYF
TRBV10-2,TRBJ2-7,CASRRGPTYEQYF
TRBV4-3,TRBJ2-1,CASSQSPTGTGAGDEQFF
TRBV6-1,TRBJ2-1,CASSEKTGGNEQFF
TRBV7-9,TRBJ2-5,CASSLDTGFQETQYF
TRBV5-1,TRBJ2-1,CASSLATGASNEQFF
TRBV6-5,TRBJ2-7,CASRLAGSYYEQYF
TRBV9,TRBJ1-2,CASSVRENYGYTF
TRBV6-5,TRBJ1-5,CASSEVRGQPQHF
TRBV19,TRBJ1-2,CASSTGRSWEGYTF
TRBV11-2,TRBJ2-3,CASSQRTGSGDTQYF
TRBV6-1,TRBJ2-7,CASSEILAEISYEQYF
TRBV30,TRBJ1-2,CAWSADPGQPSYGYTF
TRBV7-6,TRBJ2-2,CASSFSRGQESMAWISPGELFF
TRBV19,TRBJ2-3,CASSGGGGTDTQYF
TRBV4-1,TRBJ1-1,CASSPERGWKAFF
TRBV6-5,TRBJ1-2,CASRTGGNYGYTF
TRBV5-1,TRBJ1-1,CASSWTSPGAEAFF
TRBV2,TRBJ1-3,CASKGGYGNTIYF
TRBV5-1,TRBJ1-1,CASSLMDRVEAFF
TRBV29-1,TRBJ2-3,CSVEGASTDTQYF
TRBV5-4,TRBJ2-7,CASSLGPLTTSGIYEQYF
TRBV6-5,TRBJ1-3,CASSPWQDSGNTIYF
TRBV11-3,TRBJ1-2,CASSLGGETAYGYTF
TRBV11-3,TRBJ2-5,CASSLGSVQETQYF
TRBV6-1,TRBJ1-5,CASSEAGTAVPQHF
TRBV7-7,TRBJ2-1,CASSHGQGVNEQFF
TRBV9,TRBJ1-2,CASSPKGQATNYGYTF
TRBV5-1,TRBJ2-5,CASSLIPLGRGQETQYF
TRBV29-1,TRBJ2-1,CSVEGAPTYNEQFF
TRBV19,TRBJ1-4,CASRPQGRTNEKLFF
TRBV14,TRBJ2-7,CASSPWDRRIYEQYF
TRBV3-1/TRBV3-2,TRBJ1-6,CASSSGTFDNSPLHF
TRBV5-4,TRBJ1-6,CASSFQYNSPLHF
TRBV4-3,TRBJ1-2,CASSQRPGESFGYTF
TRBV6-5,TRBJ2-2,CASSNLANGELFF
TRBV24-1,TRBJ1-2,CATSVYRGYGYTF
TRBV14,TRBJ1-4,CASSQHYAKLFF
TRBV19,TRBJ1-5,CASSIGLQGGNQPQHF
TRBV5-4,TRBJ1-6,CVQGADGSPLHF
TRBV3-1/TRBV3-2,TRBJ1-2,CASSQTESAGYTF
TRBV30,TRBJ2-7,CAWSQLAGAYEQYF
TRBV5-6,TRBJ2-6,CASSDGTAGANVLTF
TRBV11-2,TRBJ2-3,CASSLKRRTGSDTQYF
TRBV15,TRBJ1-2,CATSRDNFFTYGYTF